The 11 T cell receptor beta chains listed next were all sequenced from one sample in a study of regulatory T cells in long-lasting Graves disease. Time point of the sample: persistent/refractory GD, antithyroid drugs over 5 years with positive TRAb. There was RNA extracted from PBMCs, and the TCR library was made from it. Libraries of TCR beta came from iRepertoire HTBI primers plus Arm-PCR of CDR3 regions. TCRdb used MiXCR to reprocess the multiplex PCR reads, holding one entry per CDR3 protein. Among under 450,000 distinct CDR3 sequences listed, about a quarter were seen once. This sample comprised peripheral blood mononuclear cells (PBMCs), obtained when the disease was refractory, from a patient treated with antithyroid drugs. Receptors originate from a female donor with Graves disease.

This clonotype was seen a single time. With a much larger clone just one base away, this may be a read error. The gene calls are TRBV20-1 and TRBJ2-7; D is ambiguous. This CDR3 region has 14 residues. Germline CDR1 and CDR2: DFQATT and SNEGSKA (reference sequence). The CDR3: CSANGPVNPYEQCF. In DNA, the CDR3 is TGCAGTGCTAATGGACCCGTAAACCCCTACGAGCAGTGCTTC.

This clonotype showed up many times. This chain links TRBV28 with TRBJ2-7, with 16 positions matching TRBD2. The length of the CDR3 is 19 residues. The V gene's germline CDR1 is MDHEN and CDR2 SYDVKM. V lost 6 bases, J lost 0 bases, and 11 bases stayed unmatched. CDR3: CASSQPGLAGGDLSYEQYF. CDR3 DNA sequence: TGTGCCAGCAGCCAACCGGGACTAGCGGGAGGGGACCTCTCCTACGAGCAGTACTTC.

This clonotype was seen repeatedly, ten times or more. The chain joins TRBV2 to TRBJ2-5; D unclear. The germline CDR1 and CDR2 sequences are SNHLY and FYNNEI. Trimming removed 5 bases at V and 2 bases at J, with 9 bases between. The length of the CDR3 is 13 residues. This CDR3 reads CASSWIDQETQYF. CDR3 coding DNA: TGTGCCAGCAGTTGGATCGATCAAGAGACCCAGTACTTC.

This CDR3 reads CSAPRQPAMTEAFF. For the CDR3, the DNA is TGCAGTGCTCCGAGACAGCCAGCTATGACTGAAGCTTTCTTT. The J gene is TRBJ1-1, the V gene TRBV20-1; the D gene is possibly TRBD1 (5 bases). This CDR3 contains 14 residues. The V end was cut by 5 bases, the J end by 5 bases, with 18 bases between. Germline values: CDR1 DFQATT, CDR2 SNEGSKA (reference sequence).

This clonotype was seen repeatedly, ten times or more. The rearrangement joins TRBV2 to TRBJ2-7, with TRBD2 matching 7 bases. CDR1 SNHLY and CDR2 FYNNEI come from the germline V gene. The junction had 15 bases not matched to a gene; V was cut back by 4 bases and J by 9 bases. The CDR3 is 15 residues long. The CDR3 bases are TGTGCCAGCAGTGGGTTAGCGGGCCCGACCACGGGGCAGTACTTC. Residues: CASSGLAGPTTGQYF.

CDR3 amino acids: CASRGGGSGGELFF. The CDR3 bases are TGTGCCAGCAGAGGTGGCGGGAGTGGCGGGGAGCTGTTTTTT. The chain carries TRBV6-1 and TRBJ2-2, with 7 bases identical to TRBD2. Germline-derived CDR1 and CDR2 are MNHNS and SASEGT. The J segment lost 7 bases and the V segment lost 6 bases, leaving 8 bases of the junction unmatched. The CDR3 runs to 14 residues.

The chain carries TRBV6-1 and TRBJ1-5; D is undetermined. CDR1 is MNHNS and CDR2 is SASEGT in the germline V gene. V was pared by 7 bases and J by 0 bases, with 7 bases between. The CDR3 extends over 13 amino acids. The CDR3: CASTPGSNQPQHF. The CDR3 bases are TGTGCCAGCACCCCGGGTAGCAATCAGCCCCAGCATTTT.

The chain joins TRBV5-1 to TRBJ1-2, with D hard to call. The germline V gene encodes CDR1 SGHRS and CDR2 YFSETQ. The V gene lost 0 bases and the J gene lost 8 bases, with 8 bases spanning the gap. The CDR3 has 12 residues. The CDR3 is CASSLDSLGYTF. CDR3 in DNA: TGCGCCAGCAGCTTGGACAGTTTAGGCTACACCTTC.

This clonotype has just one count. One junction end disagrees with the germline gene, perhaps due to a read error. V usage is TRBV7-2 and J usage is TRBJ2-7; D possibly uses TRBD1 or TRBD2 (5 bases each). The CDR3 sequence is 17 residues long. Germline-derived CDR1 and CDR2 are SGHTA and FQGNSA. Written as DNA, the CDR3 is TGTGCCAGCAGCCTTAGTGGGGGAACCTTCAGCTCCTACGAGCAGCACTTC. Protein sequence: CASSLSGGTFSSYEQHF. Full variable domain (rest looked up from reference TRBV7-2 and TRBJ2-7): GAGVSQSPSNKVTEKGKDVELRCDPISGHTALYWYRQSLGQGLEFLIYFQGNSAPDKSGLPSDRFSAERTGGSVSTLTIQRTQQEDSAVYLCASSLSGGTFSSYEQHFGPGTRLTVT.

This clonotype was counted many times. The gene calls are TRBV20-1 and TRBJ1-1, with D possibly being TRBD1 (6 bases). There are 13 residues in the CDR3. Germline V gene lookup returns CDR1 DFQATT and CDR2 SNEGSKA (reference sequence). Deletions cut 0 bases from V and 1 base from J, with 6 bases between. CDR3 sequence reads: CSAREGANTEAFF. DNA for the CDR3: TGCAGTGCTAGAGAGGGGGCGAACACTGAAGCTTTCTTT.

DNA of the CDR3: TGCGCCAGCAGGGGTTCGGGGACGAACACCGGGGAGCTGTTTTTT. Encoded protein: CASRGSGTNTGELFF. The chain couples TRBV5-1 to TRBJ2-2, with TRBD2 as a possible D gene (5 bases). The CDR3 runs 15 residues. Trimming pared 5 bases from V and 0 bases from J, leaving 11 bases between. From germline, CDR1 is SGHRS and CDR2 YFSETQ.